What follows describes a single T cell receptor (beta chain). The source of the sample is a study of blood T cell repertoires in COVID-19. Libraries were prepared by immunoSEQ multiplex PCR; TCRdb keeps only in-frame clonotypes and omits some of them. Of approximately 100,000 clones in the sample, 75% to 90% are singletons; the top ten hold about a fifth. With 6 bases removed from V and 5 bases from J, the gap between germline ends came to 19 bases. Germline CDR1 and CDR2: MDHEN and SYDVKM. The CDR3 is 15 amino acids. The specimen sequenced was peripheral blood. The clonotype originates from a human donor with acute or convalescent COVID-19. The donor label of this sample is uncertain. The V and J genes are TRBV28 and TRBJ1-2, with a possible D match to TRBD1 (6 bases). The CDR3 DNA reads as TGTGCCAGCAGAACGGACAGACTCGTTACTTATGGCTACACCTTC. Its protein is CASRTDRLVTYGYTF.